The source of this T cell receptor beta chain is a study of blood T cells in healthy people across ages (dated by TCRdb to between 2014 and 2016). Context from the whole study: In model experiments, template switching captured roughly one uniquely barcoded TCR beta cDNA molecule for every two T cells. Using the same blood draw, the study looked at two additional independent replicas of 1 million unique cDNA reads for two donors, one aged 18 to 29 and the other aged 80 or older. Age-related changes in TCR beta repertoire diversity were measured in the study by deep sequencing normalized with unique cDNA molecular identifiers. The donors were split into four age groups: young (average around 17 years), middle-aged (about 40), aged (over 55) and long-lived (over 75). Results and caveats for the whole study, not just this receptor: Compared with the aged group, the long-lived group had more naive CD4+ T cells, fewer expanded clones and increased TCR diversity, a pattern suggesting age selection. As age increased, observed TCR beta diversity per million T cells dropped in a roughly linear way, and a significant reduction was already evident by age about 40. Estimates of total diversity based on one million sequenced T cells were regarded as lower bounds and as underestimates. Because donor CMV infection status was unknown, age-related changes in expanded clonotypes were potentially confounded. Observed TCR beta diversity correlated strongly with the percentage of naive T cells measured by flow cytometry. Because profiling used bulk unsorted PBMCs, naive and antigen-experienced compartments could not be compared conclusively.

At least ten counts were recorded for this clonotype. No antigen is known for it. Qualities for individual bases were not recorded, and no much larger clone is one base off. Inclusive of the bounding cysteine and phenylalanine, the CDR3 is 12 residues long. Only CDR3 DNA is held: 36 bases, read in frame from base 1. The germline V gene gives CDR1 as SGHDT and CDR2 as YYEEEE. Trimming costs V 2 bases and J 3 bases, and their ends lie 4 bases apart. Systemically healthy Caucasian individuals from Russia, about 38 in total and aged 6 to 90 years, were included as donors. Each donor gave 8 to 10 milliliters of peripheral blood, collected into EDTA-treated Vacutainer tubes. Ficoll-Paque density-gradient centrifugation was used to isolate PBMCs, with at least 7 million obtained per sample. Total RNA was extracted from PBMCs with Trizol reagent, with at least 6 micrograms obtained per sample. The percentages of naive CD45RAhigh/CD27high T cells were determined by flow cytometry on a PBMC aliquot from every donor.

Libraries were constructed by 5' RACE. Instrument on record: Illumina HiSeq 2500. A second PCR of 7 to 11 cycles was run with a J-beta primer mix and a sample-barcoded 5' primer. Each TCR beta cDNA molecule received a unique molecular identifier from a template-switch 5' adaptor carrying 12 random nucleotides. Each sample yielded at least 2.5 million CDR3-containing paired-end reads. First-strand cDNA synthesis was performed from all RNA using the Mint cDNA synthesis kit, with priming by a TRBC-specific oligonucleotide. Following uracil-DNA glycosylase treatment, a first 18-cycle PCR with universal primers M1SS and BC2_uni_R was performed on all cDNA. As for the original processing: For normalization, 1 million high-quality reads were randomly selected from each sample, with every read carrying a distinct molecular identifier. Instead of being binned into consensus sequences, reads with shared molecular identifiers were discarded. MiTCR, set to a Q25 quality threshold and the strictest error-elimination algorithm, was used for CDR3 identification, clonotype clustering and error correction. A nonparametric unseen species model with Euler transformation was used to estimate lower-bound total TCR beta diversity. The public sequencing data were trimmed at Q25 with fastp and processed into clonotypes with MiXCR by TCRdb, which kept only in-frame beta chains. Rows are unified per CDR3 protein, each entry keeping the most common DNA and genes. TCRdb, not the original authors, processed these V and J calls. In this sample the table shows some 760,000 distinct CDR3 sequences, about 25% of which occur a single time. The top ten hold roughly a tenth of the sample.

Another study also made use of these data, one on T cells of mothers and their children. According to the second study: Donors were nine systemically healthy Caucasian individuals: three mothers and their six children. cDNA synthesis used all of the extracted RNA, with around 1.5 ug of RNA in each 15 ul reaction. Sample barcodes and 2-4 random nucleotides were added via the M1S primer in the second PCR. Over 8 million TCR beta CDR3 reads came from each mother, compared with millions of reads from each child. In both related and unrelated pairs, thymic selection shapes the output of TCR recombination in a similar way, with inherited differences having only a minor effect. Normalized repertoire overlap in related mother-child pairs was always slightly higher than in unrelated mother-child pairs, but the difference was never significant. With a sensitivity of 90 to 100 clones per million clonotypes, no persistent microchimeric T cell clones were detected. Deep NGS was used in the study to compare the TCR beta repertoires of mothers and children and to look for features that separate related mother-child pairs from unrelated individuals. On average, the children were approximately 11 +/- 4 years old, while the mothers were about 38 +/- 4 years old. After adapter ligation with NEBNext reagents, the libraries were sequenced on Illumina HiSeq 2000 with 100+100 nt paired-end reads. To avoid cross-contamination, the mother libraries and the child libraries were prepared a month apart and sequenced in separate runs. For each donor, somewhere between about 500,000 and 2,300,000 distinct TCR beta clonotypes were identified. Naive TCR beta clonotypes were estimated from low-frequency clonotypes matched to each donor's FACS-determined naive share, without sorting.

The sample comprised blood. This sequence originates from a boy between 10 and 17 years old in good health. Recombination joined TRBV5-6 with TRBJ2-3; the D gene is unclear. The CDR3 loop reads CASSLATDTQYF. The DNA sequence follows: TGTGCCAGCAGCTTAGCAACAGATACGCAGTATTTT.